This T cell receptor beta chain stems from a study of shared clonotypes between healthy human individuals. Study results and caveats: The study sampled only blood, and tissue repertoires likely differ.

Profiling relied on immunoSEQ multiplex PCR, and the TCRdb table lists in-frame clones only, not all of them. The data contain hundreds of thousands of clones, 70% to 80% of them singletons. With 0 bases removed from V and 5 bases from J, the gap between germline ends came to 13 bases. Germline V gene sequence: CDR1 LGHNA, CDR2 YNFKEQ. The CDR3 consists of 15 residues. This clone was counted only a few times. The antigen remains undetermined. Researchers drew on approximately 92 million PBMCs for genomic DNA from unsorted samples. This receptor was identified in a woman aged 40-49 years in good health. Some clones in this sample may be carry-over from other donors' samples. The chain combines TRBV4-2 with TRBJ1-2; D not resolved. Input material: PBMCs. This CDR3 reads CASSQDLGAPYGYTF. CDR3 DNA sequence: TGTGCCAGCAGCCAAGATTTGGGTGCCCCTTATGGCTACACCTTC.